This T cell receptor (beta chain) was recovered during a study of blood T cell repertoires in COVID-19. Study background: COVID-19 samples from acute and convalescent phases originated in the United States, Italy and Spain.

The junction had 5 bases not matched to a gene; V was cut back by 3 bases and J by 4 bases. The CDR3 totals 16 residues. Germline loops: CDR1 SNHLY, CDR2 FYNNEI. Sequencing used immunoSEQ multiplex PCR; TCRdb keeps in-frame clones, though not all of them. The sample lists about 39,000 clones; around 80% were seen once. The V and J genes are TRBV2 and TRBJ2-3; 12 bases are a match to TRBD2. The receptor comes from a man aged 55 to 70 in a cohort sampled during active COVID-19. The sample consisted of peripheral blood. CDR3 sequence: CASSESPSGGADTQYF. CDR3 nucleotides: TGTGCCAGCAGTGAGTCTCCTAGCGGGGGGGCAGATACGCAGTATTTT. Full variable domain (outside the CDR3, taken from reference TRBV2 and TRBJ2-3): EPEVTQTPSHQVTQMGQEVILRCVPISNHLYFYWYRQILGQKVEFLVSFYNNEISEKSEIFDDQFSVERPDGSNFTLKIRSTKLEDSAMYFCASSESPSGGADTQYFGPGTRLTVL.